These T cell receptor beta chains were read from a single sample in a study of shared clonotypes between healthy human individuals. The table came from immunoSEQ multiplex PCR; TCRdb's copy has only in-frame clones and leaves some out. The table lists about 710,000 clones, over 55% of them singletons. The material sequenced was memory CD4+ T cells sorted from blood. Receptor source: a woman in her thirties in good health. Both conserved end residues are part of each CDR3. A D gene is named only where the DNA matches it firmly. The size of a clone is reported for some rows only, either as once, few or many, or as a class for expanded clones.

D gene | J gene | V gene | clone size | CDR3 DNA | CDR3 protein
TRBD2 | TRBJ2-1 | TRBV29-1 | - | TGCAGCGTTGAATTACGCCAGACTAGCGGGAGAGGTTTCAATGAGCAGTTCTTC | CSVELRQTSGRGFNEQFF
- | TRBJ1-4 | TRBV11-2 | few | TGTGCCAGCAGCTTAAAAGGGAATGAAAAACTGTTTTTT | CASSLKGNEKLFF
- | TRBJ1-5 | TRBV6-1 | few | TGTGCCAGCAGTAGGGGGGGGGATAGCAATCAGCCCCAGCATTTT | CASSRGGDSNQPQHF
TRBD2 | TRBJ2-5 | TRBV28 | few | TGTGCCAGCAGTCCGGGACTAGCGATAGAGACCCAGTACTTC | CASSPGLAIETQYF
TRBD1 | TRBJ2-7 | TRBV18 | once | TGTGCCAGCTCACGAGGACAGGACAGCTCCTACGAGCAGTACTTC | CASSRGQDSSYEQYF
- | TRBJ2-5 | TRBV28 | - | TGTGCCAGCAGTTTGGTGTCCGCGGCCCAGTACTTC | CASSLVSAAQYF
TRBD1 | TRBJ1-5 | TRBV10-1 | once | TGCGCCACCCCAGACAGGGCCCCTAAAGGGCCCCAGCATTTT | CATPDRAPKGPQHF
TRBD2 | TRBJ2-7 | TRBV7-2 | - | TGTGCCAGCAGCTTATCGCGGCTAGCGGGGTCCTACGAGCAGTACTTC | CASSLSRLAGSYEQYF
- | TRBJ1-1 | TRBV28 | - | TGTGCCAGCAGTTTATATGGTAACGGAAGGATGAACACTGAAGCTTTCTTT | CASSLYGNGRMNTEAFF
- | TRBJ1-1 | TRBV18 | - | TGTGCCAGCTCACCAGGGGAAAGAGGGACTGAAGCTTTCTTT | CASSPGERGTEAFF
TRBD1 | TRBJ2-5 | TRBV4-2 | - | TGTGCCAGCAGCCCGGGACAGGGAGGGGAGACCCAGTACTTC | CASSPGQGGETQYF
- | TRBJ2-6 | TRBV30 | - | TGTGCCTGGACGTTAAGCTCTGGGGCCAACGTCCTGACTTTC | CAWTLSSGANVLTF
- | TRBJ1-5 | TRBV7-9 | - | TGTGCCAGCAGCCCTGACAAGGATAGCAATCAGCCCCAGCATTTT | CASSPDKDSNQPQHF
- | TRBJ1-2 | TRBV19 | - | TGTGCCAGTACCGATAGGGGCCACAGCCCCGGGGGTGGCTACACCTTC | CASTDRGHSPGGGYTF
- | TRBJ1-6 | TRBV6-5 | - | TGTGCCAGCAGTCCCCGACAGATATCACCCCTCCACTTT | CASSPRQISPLHF
TRBD1 | TRBJ1-5 | TRBV19 | - | TGTGCCAGTAGTACGACAGGGGTTGGAAGCAATCAGCCCCAGCATTTT | CASSTTGVGSNQPQHF
- | TRBJ2-5 | TRBV28 | - | TGTGCCAGCAGTAGCGGGCCTCGGGAGCAGTACTTC | CASSSGPREQYF
TRBD2 | TRBJ2-1 | TRBV5-8 | - | TGTGCCAGCAGCCGGGGACTAGCGGGCCGACGAAGATACAATGAGCAGTTCTTC | CASSRGLAGRRRYNEQFF
- | TRBJ2-5 | TRBV18 | - | TGTGCCAGCTCACCACCGGGGACGGGGGCTCTAGAGACCCAGTACTTC | CASSPPGTGALETQYF
- | TRBJ1-5 | TRBV19 | - | TGTGCCACTAGAGGAGAGGGCAATCAGCCCCAGCATTTT | CATRGEGNQPQHF
TRBD2 | TRBJ2-7 | TRBV28 | - | TGTGCCAGCAGTTCTAGCGGGAGGGCCACCTACGAGCAGTACTTC | CASSSSGRATYEQYF
- | TRBJ2-2 | TRBV5-4 | once | TGTGCCAGCAGCTTGAAGTCCACCGGGGAGCTGTTTTTT | CASSLKSTGELFF
- | TRBJ2-7 | TRBV6-1 | once | TGTGCCAGCAGTGGTAGGGGGGCCTACGAGCAGTACTTC | CASSGRGAYEQYF
TRBD1 | TRBJ1-1 | TRBV18 | - | TGTGCCAGCTCTCAAAAACAGGGGGGCACTGAAGCTTTCTTT | CASSQKQGGTEAFF
- | TRBJ2-5 | TRBV28 | many | TGTGCCAGCAGTTTAGGGACGGGACCACAAGAGACCCAGTACTTC | CASSLGTGPQETQYF
- | TRBJ1-2 | TRBV7-9 | - | TGTGCCAGCAGTTCCCCGGCAAAGGTCCGGAATAATGGCTACACCTTC | CASSSPAKVRNNGYTF
- | TRBJ1-2 | TRBV11-3 | - | TGTGCCAGCAGGCAAGACAGGTGGAGTGGCTACACCTTC | CASRQDRWSGYTF
TRBD1 | TRBJ2-7 | TRBV18 | - | TGTGCCAGCTCACCTAGATCCCGGGACAGGGGGCCCGAGCAGTACTTC | CASSPRSRDRGPEQYF
TRBD1 | TRBJ1-2 | TRBV5-1 | few | TGCGCCAGCAGCTTGTGGCAGGGGGAGAGTGGCTACACCTTC | CASSLWQGESGYTF
TRBD2 | TRBJ2-1 | TRBV10-1 | - | TGCGCCAGCAGTGCGGCTAGCGGGAGTAATGAGCAGTTCTTC | CASSAASGSNEQFF
- | TRBJ2-7 | TRBV28 | - | TGTGCCAGCAGCCGGCGACAAGTCGGGGGTTATGGCTACGAGCAGTACTTC | CASSRRQVGGYGYEQYF
TRBD2 | TRBJ2-2 | TRBV7-6 | - | TGTGCCAGCATGCCGATAGCGGGAGGTACCGGGGAGCTGTTTTTT | CASMPIAGGTGELFF
- | TRBJ2-7 | TRBV7-1 | - | TGTGCCAGCAGCCCCTACATTGAGGAGCAGTACTTC | CASSPYIEEQYF
TRBD1 | TRBJ2-6 | TRBV5-8 | - | TGTGCCAGCAGTTCAGGGGGATCTGGGGCCAACGTCCTGACTTTC | CASSSGGSGANVLTF
- | TRBJ1-4 | TRBV9 | - | TGTGCCAGCAGCGTCGTGGAGGGCCGTCATGAAAAACTGTTTTTT | CASSVVEGRHEKLFF
- | TRBJ2-7 | TRBV10-1 | - | TGCGCCAGCAGTGAGTCGGGGACTCCTCAGTACTTC | CASSESGTPQYF
- | TRBJ1-1 | TRBV7-8 | - | TGTGCCAGCAGCTTAAAAGGGGGAGTCATGAACACTGAAGCTTTCTTT | CASSLKGGVMNTEAFF